These T cell receptor beta chains were read from a single sample in a study of blood T cell repertoires in COVID-19. Produced via immunoSEQ multiplex PCR; TCRdb's table is partial and in-frame only. The table includes more than 95,000 clones, 90% detected once. The sequenced sample was peripheral blood. All receptors come from a man in his sixties with acute or convalescent COVID-19. Each CDR3 is given with its conserved first and last residue. The D gene is left open where the match is weak. Clone size is not always given. Where it is, it says once, few, many or a class for expanded clones.

D gene	V gene	J gene	clone size	CDR3 protein	CDR3 DNA
TRBD1	TRBV7-8	TRBJ1-5	NA	CASSRTGDFNQPQHF	TGTGCCAGCAGTCGAACAGGGGACTTCAATCAGCCCCAGCATTTT
NA	TRBV12-3/TRBV12-4	TRBJ2-5	once	CASSQGPQETQYF	TGTGCCAGCAGTCAGGGCCCCCAAGAGACCCAGTACTTC
NA	TRBV11-2	TRBJ1-6	NA	CASSVGRGRSPLHF	TGTGCCAGCAGCGTCGGTAGGGGTCGTTCACCCCTCCACTTT
NA	TRBV5-1	TRBJ1-2	NA	CASSLAEGDYGYTF	TGCGCCAGCAGCTTGGCAGAGGGGGACTATGGCTACACCTTC
TRBD1	TRBV6-5	TRBJ1-4	NA	CASSRQGTNEKLFF	TGTGCCAGCAGTAGACAGGGAACTAATGAAAAACTGTTTTTT
NA	TRBV6-5	TRBJ1-1	NA	CASSYFNRVNTEAFF	TGTGCCAGCAGTTACTTTAACAGAGTAAACACTGAAGCTTTCTTT
NA	TRBV10-1	TRBJ2-3	NA	CASSELPPGTDTQYF	TGCGCCAGCAGTGAGCTTCCCCCCGGGACAGATACGCAGTATTTT
NA	TRBV5-1	TRBJ2-1	NA	CASSFNNEQFF	TGCGCCAGCAGCTTCAACAATGAGCAGTTCTTC
TRBD2	TRBV5-4	TRBJ2-1	NA	CASSPTSGGYNEQFF	TGTGCCAGCAGCCCGACTAGCGGGGGGTACAATGAGCAGTTCTTC
NA	TRBV5-1	TRBJ1-3	NA	CASSPAGGAGNTIYF	TGCGCCAGCAGCCCAGCCGGCGGGGCTGGAAACACCATATATTTT
TRBD2	TRBV3-1/TRBV3-2	TRBJ2-1	NA	CASSQDPGGPREQFF	TGTGCCAGCAGCCAAGATCCGGGGGGGCCGCGAGAGCAGTTCTTC
NA	TRBV19	TRBJ2-2	NA	CASSQQGFGGELFF	TGTGCCAGTAGCCAACAGGGATTTGGCGGGGAGCTGTTTTTT
NA	TRBV9	TRBJ2-3	NA	CASSVMPGTDTQYF	TGTGCCAGCAGCGTCATGCCGGGAACAGATACGCAGTATTTT
NA	TRBV6-5	TRBJ2-1	NA	CASTRFRGNNEQFF	TGTGCCAGCACCAGATTCAGGGGAAACAATGAGCAGTTCTTC
NA	TRBV6-1	TRBJ1-3	NA	CASSEAYGGSSGNTIYF	TGTGCCAGCAGTGAAGCTTACGGAGGTTCCTCTGGAAACACCATATATTTT
NA	TRBV2	TRBJ1-1	NA	CASSGRAGGNTEAFF	TGTGCCAGCAGTGGTCGTGCAGGAGGGAACACTGAAGCTTTCTTT
NA	TRBV18	TRBJ1-5	NA	CASSQSMDSPPGSQHF	TGTGCCAGCTCACAATCGATGGACAGCCCTCCGGGGTCCCAGCATTTT
NA	TRBV5-5	TRBJ2-5	NA	CASSLGAGRWGQETQYF	TGTGCCAGCAGCTTGGGGGCGGGCAGGTGGGGACAAGAGACCCAGTACTTC
NA	TRBV12-3/TRBV12-4	TRBJ1-1	NA	CASRRVGNTEAFF	TGTGCCAGCAGACGGGTGGGGAACACTGAAGCTTTCTTT
TRBD1	TRBV28	TRBJ1-1	NA	CASSLAGQGQRAFF	TGTGCCAGCAGCCTCGCCGGACAGGGACAGAGGGCTTTCTTT
NA	TRBV5-1	TRBJ1-1	NA	CASSVGQLLNTEAFF	TGCGCCAGCAGCGTAGGACAGCTCCTGAACACTGAAGCTTTCTTT
TRBD1	TRBV19	TRBJ1-5	NA	CASSVPRGQGRALSNQPQHF	TGTGCCAGTAGTGTCCCACGCGGACAGGGAAGGGCTCTTAGCAATCAGCCCCAGCATTTT
NA	TRBV21-1	TRBJ2-3	NA	CASSKEGRDTQYF	TGTGCCAGCAGCAAAGAAGGGAGGGATACGCAGTATTTT
NA	TRBV6-5	TRBJ1-1	NA	CASTTGIRNTEAFF	TGTGCCAGCACTACAGGGATTCGGAACACTGAAGCTTTCTTT
NA	TRBV19	TRBJ2-1	NA	CASRQGQYNEQFF	TGTGCCAGTAGGCAGGGGCAATACAATGAGCAGTTCTTC
TRBD1	TRBV6-5	TRBJ1-1	NA	CASSYSMRQGSTEAFF	TGTGCCAGCAGTTACTCCATGCGACAGGGCTCCACTGAAGCTTTCTTT
NA	TRBV9	TRBJ1-1	NA	CASSSPTAGTEAFF	TGTGCCAGCAGCTCCCCCACAGCGGGCACTGAAGCTTTCTTT
TRBD1	TRBV2	TRBJ1-6	NA	CASSGGDRAKSPLHF	TGTGCCAGCAGTGGAGGGGACAGGGCGAAATCACCCCTCCACTTT
NA	TRBV6-5	TRBJ1-3	NA	CASRGHLGNTIYF	TGTGCCAGCAGGGGACATCTCGGCAACACCATATATTTT
NA	TRBV14	TRBJ1-1	once	CASSPVRVSTEAFF	TGTGCCAGCAGCCCTGTCCGCGTGAGTACTGAAGCTTTCTTT
TRBD1	TRBV18	TRBJ2-7	NA	CASSNNRGRDEQYF	TGTGCCAGCTCAAACAACAGGGGACGCGACGAGCAGTACTTC
TRBD2	TRBV19	TRBJ2-1	NA	CASTSGSIHEQFF	TGTGCCAGTACTAGCGGAAGTATCCATGAGCAGTTCTTC
TRBD1	TRBV6-6	TRBJ2-2	NA	CASGRAGGLDTGELFF	TGTGCCAGCGGCCGGGCAGGGGGTTTAGACACCGGGGAGCTGTTTTTT